These 15 T cell receptor beta chains came from one sample sequenced in a study of T cells in women clearing cervical HPV infection. Only in-frame clones appear in the TCRdb table, and some are missing; sequencing was by immunoSEQ multiplex PCR. Found here are tens of thousands of clones; the top ten clones hold 7.6%. The material sequenced was blood buffy coat. These receptors were obtained from a woman between 18 and 70 years old with a cervical HPV16 infection that either progressed to CIN3+ or cleared (not recorded which).

Considering frequency, this clone is medium-sized. The CDR3 goes on 3 residues after the read ends, and that part is filled in from the germline J gene. The chain couples TRBV20-1 to TRBJ2-3; 9 bases agree with TRBD2. The CDR3 is made up of 17 amino acids. The J segment lost 5 bases and the V segment lost 0 bases, leaving 12 bases of the junction unmatched. From germline, CDR1 is DFQATT and CDR2 SNEGSKA (reference sequence). The CDR3 sequence: CSARDPREGRFGDTQYF. The CDR3 DNA, read in part, is TGCAGTGCTAGAGATCCGCGGGAGGGCCGGTTCGGAGATACG.

Remarks on this clone: The sequence runs out 3 residues before the end of the CDR3; the remainder is reconstructed from the germline J gene. The chain joins TRBV5-4 to TRBJ2-1, with D tentatively TRBD2 (6 bases). The germline gives CDR1 SGHNT, CDR2 YYREEE (reference sequence). Between the trimmed V and J ends, which lost 4 bases and 8 bases, there was a span of 16 bases. There are 14 residues in the CDR3. CDR3 in amino acids: CASSQQQLADEQFF. CDR3 bases read: TGTGCCAGCAGCCAACAGCAACTAGCAGATGAG. Together with reference TRBV5-4 and TRBJ2-1, the CDR3 gives the full variable domain: ETGVTQSPTHLIKTRGQQVTLRCSSQSGHNTVSWYQQALGQGPQFIFQYYREEENGRGNFPPRFSGLQFPNYSSELNVNALELDDSALYLCASSQQQLADEQFFGPGTRLTVL.

Regarding this clone: The read terminates 3 residues ahead of where the CDR3 ends, so the germline J gene completes it. This sequence joins TRBV7-8 and TRBJ2-5, with TRBD2 identical over 13 bases. J lost 5 bases, V lost 3 bases, and 12 bases had no gene match. This CDR3 is 18 amino acids long. The germline gives CDR1 SGHVS, CDR2 FQNEAQ. The CDR3 here is CASSLPALGLAGRETQYF. The CDR3 DNA, read in part, is TGTGCCAGCAGCTTGCCCGCCCTGGGACTAGCGGGAAGGGAGACC.

Note on this clone: The CDR3 goes on 3 residues after the read ends, and that part is filled in from the germline J gene. The chain has TRBV7-3 and TRBJ2-3; tentative D call: TRBD1 (6 bases). This CDR3 has 15 residues. The V gene lost 4 bases and the J gene lost 1 base, with 12 bases spanning the gap. Germline V gene sequence: CDR1 SGHTA, CDR2 FQGTGA. The DNA read from the CDR3 is TGTGCCAGCAGCTCTCAGGGGAGTCGCACAGATACG. Translating gives CASSSQGSRTDT. The CDR3 as a whole reads CASSSQGSRTDTQYF.

In the case of this clone: The read gets to within 3 residues of the CDR3 end, and the germline J gene fills in the rest. This chain connects TRBV19 to TRBJ1-2, with a tentative D call TRBD1 (6 bases). Germline V gives CDR1 LNHDA, CDR2 SQIVND (reference sequence). The CDR3 totals 13 residues. The V end lost 6 bases, the J end lost 4 bases, and 12 bases lay between the germline ends. CDR3 residues: CASRPQGSYGYTF. CDR3 bases read: TGTGCCAGTAGGCCACAGGGAAGCTATGGC.

About this clone itself: The read stops 3 residues short of the end of the CDR3; the missing end is completed from the germline J gene. The chain couples TRBV2 to TRBJ1-5; TRBD1 matches 12 bases. V gave up 4 bases and J gave up 3 bases; unmatched junction bases: 13. The CDR3 is 19 residues long. Germline loops: CDR1 SNHLY, CDR2 FYNNEI. The CDR3 DNA, read in part, is TGTGCCAGCAGTGGCAGGGACAGGGGGCTCGGGGGAAACAATCAGCCC. Protein product: CASSGRDRGLGGNNQP. In full, the CDR3 is CASSGRDRGLGGNNQPQHF.

On this clone itself: Read data end 3 residues before the CDR3 end; the end is taken from the germline J gene. The chain carries TRBV7-8 and TRBJ2-7; tentatively, D is TRBD2 (6 bases). V was trimmed by 1 base and J by 4 bases, leaving 11 bases between them. CDR1 and CDR2 from the germline V gene are SGHVS and FQNEAQ. The CDR3 loop spans 14 amino acids. The part of the CDR3 DNA that was read is TGTGCCAGCAGCTTAGTCGGGACTGAGTACGAG. As protein: CASSLVGTEYE. The CDR3, in full, reads CASSLVGTEYEQYF.

The covered CDR3 bases are TGTGCCAGCAGAGAGGACAGGGGGGAAAACACCGGGGAG. Amino acids: CASREDRGENTGE. The whole CDR3 is CASREDRGENTGELFF. This chain joins TRBV7-8 and TRBJ2-2, with 10 nucleotides matching TRBD1. With the read ending 3 residues before the CDR3 end, the germline J gene is used to fill in that end. CDR1 and CDR2 from the germline V gene are SGHVS and FQNEAQ. The CDR3 covers 16 residues. V lost 6 bases, J lost 2 bases, and 6 bases stayed unmatched.

Note on this clone: The missing CDR3 end, 3 residues past where the read stops, is filled in from the germline J gene. This chain uses TRBV19 with TRBJ1-2; D is unresolved. The CDR3 spans 13 residues. V was pared by 3 bases and J by 0 bases, with 5 bases between. In germline, CDR1 is LNHDA, CDR2 SQIVND (reference sequence). CDR3: CASSISANYGYTF. The part of the CDR3 DNA that was read is TGTGCCAGTAGTATCTCGGCTAACTATGGC.

Regarding this clone: Read coverage stops 3 residues before the CDR3 terminus; the germline J gene supplies the remainder. The rearrangement uses TRBV7-3 and TRBJ2-1; a possible D gene is TRBD1 (5 bases). Looked up from germline, CDR1 is SGHTA and CDR2 is FQGTGA. The CDR3 runs 15 residues. Trimming shortened V by 3 bases and J by 2 bases, and 11 bases separated the two germline ends. The CDR3 spells CASSFGHGPYNEQFF. The CDR3 bases that were read are TGTGCCAGCAGCTTCGGACACGGTCCCTACAATGAG.

A remark on this clone: Read sequence stops 3 residues before the CDR3 end, and the germline J gene provides the missing end. The rearrangement uses TRBV5-1 and TRBJ1-5; TRBD1 is a possible D gene (5 bases). Trimming stripped 4 bases from V and 4 bases from J, with 15 bases between. In germline, CDR1 is SGHRS, CDR2 YFSETQ. This CDR3 is 15 amino acids long. The CDR3 protein is CASSLSGNRNQPQHF. The CDR3 DNA, read in part, is TGCGCCAGCAGCCTATCAGGGAATCGGAATCAGCCC.

About this clone: The read terminates 3 residues ahead of where the CDR3 ends, so the germline J gene completes it. This rearrangement joins TRBV2 to TRBJ1-2; no clear D gene. V shed 1 base and J shed 4 bases, with 10 bases lying between them. In germline, CDR1 is SNHLY, CDR2 FYNNEI. The CDR3 is made up of 14 amino acids. CDR3 in amino acids: CASSEGAVGYGYTF. CDR3 DNA, as far as it was read: TGTGCCAGCAGTGAAGGGGCAGTCGGCTATGGC.

A note on this clone: The observed sequence ends 3 residues before the CDR3 terminus, with the missing tail filled in from the germline J gene. V is TRBV29-1 and J is TRBJ2-1; D is undetermined. CDR1 is SQVTM and CDR2 is ANQGSEA in the germline V gene. The CDR3 length is 13 residues. Trimming left V 4 bases short and J 8 bases short, with 15 bases between. The CDR3 protein is CSVGQGRSHEQFF. The CDR3 DNA, read in part, is TGCAGCGTTGGTCAAGGCAGATCCCATGAG.

Comments on this clone: The read halts 3 residues ahead of the CDR3 end, with the missing end drawn from the germline J gene. This chain joins TRBV2 and TRBJ2-5; possible D gene TRBD1, 5 bases. The CDR3 consists of 14 residues. The germline V gene has CDR1 SNHLY and CDR2 FYNNEI. V was shortened by 1 base and J by 4 bases, with 10 bases between the two germline ends. CDR3 bases read: TGTGCCAGCAGTGAAGATCCAGGGTCAGAGACC. Amino acids: CASSEDPGSET. The full CDR3 protein reads CASSEDPGSETQYF.

For this clone: The CDR3 extends 3 residues past the end of the read, so its final part is completed from the germline J gene. The chain has TRBV20-1 and TRBJ2-1; no clear D. The CDR3 extends over 16 amino acids. V lost 2 bases and J lost 0, with 14 bases in between. Germline V gene lookup returns CDR1 DFQATT and CDR2 SNEGSKA (reference sequence). The sequenced CDR3 bases are TGCAGTGCTAGACCTCCATCCGCCAGCTCCTACAATGAG. Its translation is CSARPPSASSYNE. The whole CDR3 reads CSARPPSASSYNEQFF.